This T cell receptor (beta chain) emerged from a study of T cell responses to AZD1222 COVID-19 vaccine. General observations from the study: Dominant at 160-218 and 743-854, vaccine-associated CD4 TCRs also spanned spike.

Trimming left V 0 bases short and J 2 bases short, with 2 bases between. CDR1 GTSNPN and CDR2 SVGIG come from the germline V gene (reference sequence). This CDR3 contains 12 residues. The data were produced by immunoSEQ multiplex PCR, yet TCRdb's version contains in-frame clones alone and is incomplete. This sample has some 94,000 clones, with 87% found just once. Worth noting for this clone: Its antigen is undetermined.

The sequences come from peripheral blood, collected on day 0 of AZD1222 vaccination. The rearrangement links TRBV30 to TRBJ2-4, with no clear D. This sequence was found in an adult in good health. Here the CDR3 reads CAWSVTKNIQYF. The CDR3 bases are TGTGCCTGGAGTGTTACCAAAAACATTCAGTACTTC.